Listed here are 20 T cell receptor beta chains from one sample, sequenced in a study of shared clonotypes between healthy human individuals. Repertoires were generated with immunoSEQ multiplex PCR, while TCRdb's copy carries only in-frame clones and drops some. Altogether fewer than 200,000 clones are present, approximately 70% being singletons, with the ten largest covering over 9.5%. Sample: memory CD4+ T cells sorted from blood. Sample subset: CD45RA-negative fraction. These receptors were obtained from a young man in good health.

The V and J genes are TRBV19 and TRBJ1-2; TRBD1 might be the D (5 bases). The V and J ends lost 9 bases and 4 bases respectively, with 21 bases between them. CDR1 is LNHDA and CDR2 is SQIVND in the germline V gene (reference sequence). The length of the CDR3 is 15 residues. The CDR3 protein is CASLKSGVQIYGYTF. CDR3 coding DNA: TGTGCCAGCCTTAAATCGGGGGTACAGATCTATGGCTACACCTTC.

V is TRBV15 and J is TRBJ1-4, with D possibly TRBD1 on 6 matching bases. The CDR3 is 18 amino acids. The V gene's germline CDR1 is LNHNV and CDR2 YYDKDF (reference sequence). V dropped 0 bases and J dropped 5 bases, with 19 bases sitting between them. CDR3 loop: CATSRDPGDRGRNEKLFF. CDR3 nucleotide sequence: TGTGCCACCAGCAGAGATCCTGGGGACCGGGGGCGAAATGAAAAACTGTTTTTT.

This clone was seen only once. The rearrangement joins TRBV27 to TRBJ2-1, with 8 positions matching TRBD1. The J segment lost 8 bases and the V segment lost 6 bases, leaving 6 bases of the junction unmatched. Germline V gene sequence: CDR1 MNHEY, CDR2 SMNVEV (reference sequence). The CDR3 sequence is 13 residues long. The CDR3 DNA sequence: TGTGCCAGCAGACGACAGGGGTTCGATGAGCAGTTCTTC. Translated, it gives CASRRQGFDEQFF.

V gene TRBV5-1 combines with J gene TRBJ1-2; D is uncertain. The CDR3 consists of 15 residues. CDR1 is SGHRS and CDR2 is YFSETQ in the germline V gene. The V end was cut by 7 bases, the J end by 6 bases, with 22 bases between. This chain's CDR3 is CASGTAIGFEDGYTF. CDR3 nucleotides: TGCGCCAGCGGTACAGCGATCGGGTTCGAGGATGGCTACACCTTC.

This clone was seen repeatedly, ten times or more. The V call is TRBV15, the J call TRBJ2-1, with D tentatively TRBD1 (6 bases). CDR3 length: 13 residues. Looked up from germline, CDR1 is LNHNV and CDR2 is YYDKDF (reference sequence). Trimming removed 0 bases at V and 7 bases at J, with 7 bases between. The CDR3 reads CATSRDQGNEQFF. The CDR3 region has the DNA TGTGCCACCAGCAGAGATCAGGGGAATGAGCAGTTCTTC.

The gene calls are TRBV5-1 and TRBJ2-7, with a tentative D call TRBD2 (5 bases). The germline CDR1 and CDR2 sequences are SGHRS and YFSETQ. Trimming removed 0 bases at V and 3 bases at J, with 13 bases between. This CDR3 has 15 residues. CDR3 protein: CASSLGWQDFYEQYF. Here the CDR3 DNA reads TGCGCCAGCAGCTTGGGTTGGCAGGACTTCTACGAGCAGTACTTC.

The chain combines TRBV2 with TRBJ1-5; D might be TRBD1 (6 bases). Germline values: CDR1 SNHLY, CDR2 FYNNEI. The CDR3 is 17 residues long. Trimming took 6 bases from V and 0 from J, leaving 18 bases between them. The CDR3: CASSEIQGAHSNQPQHF. For the CDR3, the DNA is TGTGCCAGCAGCGAAATACAGGGTGCTCATAGCAATCAGCCCCAGCATTTT. The full variable domain, its missing parts supplied by reference TRBV2 and TRBJ1-5, is EPEVTQTPSHQVTQMGQEVILRCVPISNHLYFYWYRQILGQKVEFLVSFYNNEISEKSEIFDDQFSVERPDGSNFTLKIRSTKLEDSAMYFCASSEIQGAHSNQPQHFGDGTRLSIL.

The chain's CDR3 is CASSEALTTNEKLFF. For the CDR3, the DNA is TGTGCCAGCAGTGAAGCGCTTACAACTAATGAAAAACTGTTTTTT. The rearrangement joins TRBV2 to TRBJ1-4, with D uncertain. CDR3 length: 15 amino acids. V lost 0 bases and J 0 bases, leaving 5 bases between the germline ends. The germline V gene has CDR1 SNHLY and CDR2 FYNNEI.

The chain joins TRBV18 to TRBJ2-7; tentatively, D is TRBD2 (5 bases). The CDR3 length is 16 residues. Germline V gene lookup returns CDR1 KGHSH and CDR2 LQKENI. The germline V and J ends were trimmed by 2 bases and 2 bases, with 16 bases remaining between them. CDR3 sequence: CASSPIAGGTTYEQYF. CDR3 bases: TGTGCCAGCTCACCAATCGCTGGAGGAACGACCTACGAGCAGTACTTC.

This chain links TRBV7-2 with TRBJ2-7, with TRBD2 matching 12 bases. Germline-derived CDR1 and CDR2 are SGHTA and FQGNSA. V shed 5 bases and J 11 bases; nucleotides not matched to a gene: 10. The CDR3 covers 14 residues. The CDR3 region is CASSPTSGSSREYF. CDR3 nucleotides: TGTGCCAGCAGCCCGACTAGCGGGAGCTCACGGGAGTACTTC.

The chain joins TRBV27 to TRBJ2-3, with D tentatively TRBD2 (6 bases). Germline-derived CDR1 and CDR2 are MNHEY and SMNVEV (reference sequence). CDR3 size: 14 residues. The V end lost 5 bases, the J end lost 3 bases, and 12 bases lay between the germline ends. The CDR3 loop is CASSTWGGTDTQYF. In DNA, the CDR3 is TGTGCCAGCAGTACCTGGGGAGGAACAGATACGCAGTATTTT.

This sequence joins TRBV19 and TRBJ1-5, with TRBD1 identical over 8 bases. From germline, CDR1 is LNHDA and CDR2 SQIVND (reference sequence). Germline trimming cut 7 bases from V and 5 bases from J; bases unmatched to any gene: 13. CDR3 length equals 16 residues. The chain's CDR3 is CASTPPPGQDDQPQHF. CDR3 nucleotide sequence: TGTGCCAGTACCCCACCCCCGGGACAGGATGATCAGCCCCAGCATTTT.

V usage is TRBV18 and J usage is TRBJ2-7, with unresolved D. This CDR3 spans 13 amino acids. With 3 bases removed from V and 4 bases from J, the gap between germline ends came to 10 bases. CDR1 and CDR2 from the germline V gene are KGHSH and LQKENI. For the CDR3, the DNA is TGTGCCAGCTCACCCCTACGCCAGTACGAGCAGTACTTC. Translation: CASSPLRQYEQYF. Variable domain in full (rest from reference TRBV18 and TRBJ2-7): NAGVMQNPRHLVRRRGQEARLRCSPMKGHSHVYWYRQLPEEGLKFMVYLQKENIIDESGMPKERFSAEFPKEGPSILRIQQVVRGDSAAYFCASSPLRQYEQYFGPGTRLTVT.

The chain uses TRBV7-8 and TRBJ2-1, with a tentative D call TRBD1 (5 bases). With 7 bases removed from V and 12 bases from J, the gap between germline ends came to 16 bases. There are 12 residues in the CDR3. Germline V CDR1 and CDR2: SGHVS, FQNEAQ. CDR3 in amino acids: CASTQGWVGQFF. CDR3 DNA sequence: TGTGCCAGCACCCAGGGTTGGGTGGGGCAGTTCTTC.

V is TRBV25-1 and J is TRBJ1-5, with TRBD1 matching over 10 bases. CDR1 MGHDK and CDR2 SYGVNS come from the germline V gene. The CDR3 consists of 15 residues. V shed 1 base and J 5 bases; nucleotides not matched to a gene: 2. This chain's CDR3 is CASSESTGGYQPQHF. The DNA for the CDR3 is TGTGCCAGCAGTGAATCGACAGGGGGCTATCAGCCCCAGCATTTT.

This clone was seen a few times. V is TRBV5-4 and J is TRBJ2-4, with a possible D match to TRBD1 (8 bases). Germline V gene data show CDR1 as SGHNT and CDR2 as YYREEE (reference sequence). V was trimmed by 2 bases and J by 0 bases, leaving 12 bases between them. This CDR3 has 16 amino acids. CDR3 bases: TGTGCCAGCAGCTTAACAGGGGGGGGAGCCAAAAACATTCAGTACTTC. It is translated as CASSLTGGGAKNIQYF.

CDR3 DNA sequence: TGTGCCAGCAACCTCCGACAGGGAGGCTACGAGCAGTACTTC. It encodes CASNLRQGGYEQYF. The V call is TRBV21-1, the J call TRBJ2-7; the table's D call, TRBD1, has no DNA check behind it. TRBV21-1 is an annotated pseudogene. The CDR3 extends over 14 amino acids.

This sequence joins TRBV10-2 and TRBJ1-2; 9 positions agree with TRBD1. Trimming removed 5 bases from V and 4 bases from J; junction bases left unmatched: 8. The CDR3 has 15 residues. Germline-derived CDR1 and CDR2 are WSHSY and SAAADI. The CDR3 reads CASSLRQGEAYGYTF. The CDR3 nucleotides read TGCGCCAGCAGTCTCAGACAGGGGGAGGCCTATGGCTACACCTTC.

The chain has TRBV6-6 and TRBJ2-7; tentative D call: TRBD1 (6 bases). V lost 5 bases to trimming and J lost 4 bases, with 9 bases between them. CDR3 size: 12 residues. Germline CDR1 MNHNY, CDR2 SVGAGI (reference sequence). The CDR3 spells CASSRGQYEQYF. In nucleotides, the CDR3 is TGTGCCAGCAGTCGCGGACAGTACGAGCAGTACTTC.

This clone was counted at least ten times. The chain combines TRBV2 with TRBJ2-2, with D perhaps TRBD2 (6 bases). Trimming took off 7 bases at V and 2 bases at J, with 8 bases between the two ends. Germline loops: CDR1 SNHLY, CDR2 FYNNEI. There are 13 residues in the CDR3. The chain's CDR3 is CASNAGNTGELFF. CDR3 bases: TGTGCCAGCAACGCGGGAAACACCGGGGAGCTGTTTTTT.